Listed here are 27 T cell receptor beta chains from one sample, sequenced in a study of blood T cells in healthy people across ages. A second PCR, run for roughly 6 to 11 cycles, used a sample-barcoded 5' primer plus a J-beta primer mix. MiXCR, run by TCRdb on the 5' RACE reads, gives a single entry per CDR3 protein. The sample has 600,000 to 1,000,000 distinct CDR3 sequences, nearly 60% seen once. Sequencing was performed on blood. The origin of the receptors is a man aged 25 to 40 in good health.

This clonotype turned up a few times. The chain employs TRBV2 and TRBJ2-7; D might be TRBD2 (5 bases). The germline V and J ends were trimmed by 5 bases and 9 bases, with 11 bases remaining between them. Per the germline V gene, CDR1 is SNHLY and CDR2 is FYNNEI. The CDR3 has 11 amino acids. CDR3 coding DNA: TGTGCCAGCAGTAAAGGTACTAGGCAGTACTTC. Translating gives CASSKGTRQYF.

This chain uses TRBV27 with TRBJ1-2; no definite D call. The V end lost 0 bases, the J end lost 7 bases, and 12 bases lay between the germline ends. Germline CDR1 reads MNHEY; CDR2 reads SMNVEV (reference sequence). The CDR3 extends over 14 amino acids. The DNA of the CDR3 is TGTGCCAGCAGTTTATCAGATCCAGGTTCTGGCTACACCTTC. Translating it yields CASSLSDPGSGYTF.

This clonotype was seen a handful of times. The V call is TRBV6-5, the J call TRBJ1-1, with a weak D call TRBD1 (5 bases). The germline V gene has CDR1 MNHEY and CDR2 SVGAGI. CDR3 length: 14 amino acids. Trimming stripped 2 bases from V and 6 bases from J, with 13 bases between. In nucleotides, the CDR3 is TGTGCCAGCAGTTACGGGGCCGGAATTGCTGAAGCTTTCTTT. It is translated as CASSYGAGIAEAFF.

The genes are TRBV2 and TRBJ1-2; 7 bases fit TRBD1. J gave up 4 bases and V 4 bases, and 9 bases lay outside the gene matches. The CDR3 extends over 15 amino acids. CDR1 and CDR2 from the germline V gene are SNHLY and FYNNEI. The CDR3 region has the DNA TGTGCCAGCAGTGGACAGGGAAGCCTTGGCTATGGCTACACCTTC. Amino acid sequence: CASSGQGSLGYGYTF.

This clonotype was counted a few times. The chain combines TRBV5-1 with TRBJ2-7; D assignment may be TRBD1 or TRBD2 (5 bases each). CDR1 and CDR2 (germline): SGHRS, YFSETQ. The ends were cut back, 7 bases at V and 5 bases at J, with 19 bases in the middle. This CDR3 region has 14 residues. CDR3 bases: TGCGCCAGCGCCCTGGGACCCACCATGGACGAGCAGTACTTC. Translating it yields CASALGPTMDEQYF.

The CDR3 region is CASCTRAEAFF. The CDR3 DNA sequence: TGTGCCAGCTGCACCAGGGCTGAAGCTTTCTTT. The chain carries TRBV6-2 or TRBV6-3 and TRBJ1-1; D is possibly TRBD1 (5 bases). Germline CDR1 MNHEY, CDR2 SVGEGT. Trimming removed 8 bases at V and 6 bases at J, with 10 bases between. The CDR3 runs to 11 residues.

V is TRBV5-1 and J is TRBJ2-3; possibly TRBD2 for D (6 bases). Germline-derived CDR1 and CDR2 are SGHRS and YFSETQ. V was pared by 0 bases and J by 1 base, with 12 bases between. The CDR3 is 16 amino acids. CDR3 in DNA: TGCGCCAGCAGCTTGGACGGGACGGGGGGCACAGATACGCAGTATTTT. Translated, it gives CASSLDGTGGTDTQYF.

A remark on this clonotype: This may stem from a read error, because a much larger clone lies one nucleotide away. The CDR3 here is CASSLVKLQGNEQYF. CDR3 nucleotides: TGTGCCAGCAGCTTAGTGAAGTTACAGGGCAATGAGCAGTACTTC. The chain employs TRBV11-1 and TRBJ2-5; D is perhaps TRBD1 (6 bases). CDR1 is SGHAT, CDR2 FQDESV, per germline (reference sequence). V lost 1 base and J lost 11, with 20 bases in between. This CDR3 has 15 residues.

This clonotype was counted only a few times. This chain uses TRBV5-1 with TRBJ2-3, with D possibly being TRBD2 (5 bases). With 7 bases removed from V and 1 base from J, the gap between germline ends came to 13 bases. The CDR3 has 14 amino acids. Germline V gene data show CDR1 as SGHRS and CDR2 as YFSETQ. The CDR3 loop reads CASGTGSGTDTQYF. The CDR3 DNA sequence: TGCGCCAGCGGTACGGGGAGCGGCACAGATACGCAGTATTTT.

Here the CDR3 DNA reads TGCAGCGTGGATCCGACAGGGATGGGCACTGAAGCTTTCTTT. Protein sequence: CSVDPTGMGTEAFF. The gene calls are TRBV29-1 and TRBJ1-1; 7 bases match TRBD1. The CDR3 has 14 amino acids. J was trimmed by 4 bases and V by 6 bases; bases with no gene match: 11. CDR1 SQVTM and CDR2 ANQGSEA come from the germline V gene. Using reference TRBV29-1 and TRBJ1-1 for the parts outside the CDR3, the full variable domain is SAVISQKPSRDICQRGTSLTIQCQVDSQVTMMFWYRQQPGQSLTLIATANQGSEATYESGFVIDKFPISRPNLTFSTLTVSNMSPEDSSIYLCSVDPTGMGTEAFFGQGTRLTVV.

The chain joins TRBV7-2 to TRBJ2-3; TRBD2 might be the D (5 bases). This CDR3 comprises 16 residues. Between the trimmed V and J ends, which lost 2 bases and 2 bases, there was a span of 14 bases. Germline CDR1 reads SGHTA; CDR2 reads FQGNSA. The DNA of the CDR3 is TGTGCCAGCAGCTTACGTAGTGCGGGTTCCACAGATACGCAGTATTTT. The encoded protein is CASSLRSAGSTDTQYF.

V usage is TRBV3-1 and J usage is TRBJ2-5; D might be TRBD1 (5 bases). The DNA end is a closer match to TRBJ2-7, so the J assignment may be wrong. Germline V lookup: CDR1 LGHDT, CDR2 YNNKEL (reference sequence). CDR3 length: 13 amino acids. This CDR3 reads CASSQRHQGEQYF. The CDR3 nucleotides read TGTGCCAGCAGCCAAAGGCACCAGGGCGAGCAGTACTTC.

The gene calls are TRBV10-3 and TRBJ2-1; unclear D gene. Per germline, CDR1 ENHRY and CDR2 SYGVKD. The CDR3 length is 14 residues. V dropped 2 bases and J dropped 2 bases, with 7 bases sitting between them. The CDR3, as DNA: TGTGCCATCAGTGAGCAGACGACCTACAATGAGCAGTTCTTC. Protein product: CAISEQTTYNEQFF.

The sample holds a few counts of this clonotype. V gene TRBV7-2 combines with J gene TRBJ2-3; D unresolved. The CDR3 spans 15 residues. The germline gives CDR1 SGHTA, CDR2 FQGNSA. V shed 2 bases and J shed 2 bases, with 11 bases lying between them. DNA for the CDR3: TGTGCCAGCAGCTTAAATCTCATCGCCACAGATACGCAGTATTTT. Its protein product is CASSLNLIATDTQYF.

The chain is built from TRBV5-4 and TRBJ2-3; 8 nucleotides align to TRBD1. Germline CDR1 SGHNT, CDR2 YYREEE (reference sequence). This CDR3 is built from 12 residues. Trimming took 6 bases from V and 7 from J; bases not matched to a gene: 4. CDR3 nucleotide sequence: TGTGCCAGCACGGACAGGGTTAATACGCAGTATTTT. Translated: CASTDRVNTQYF.

The CDR3 here is CASSGGNTDTQYF. The CDR3 DNA sequence: TGTGCCAGCTCCGGAGGGAACACAGATACGCAGTATTTT. The chain has TRBV18 and TRBJ2-3, with D tentatively TRBD2 (6 bases). The CDR3 totals 13 residues. V lost 6 bases and J lost 2, with 9 bases in between. From germline, CDR1 is KGHSH and CDR2 LQKENI.

CDR3 region: CSAAPGGGVDTQYF. The CDR3 DNA sequence: TGCAGTGCTGCCCCGGGAGGGGGTGTCGATACGCAGTATTTT. The chain has TRBV20-1 and TRBJ2-3; 8 bases fit TRBD2. Germline trimming cut 5 bases from V and 6 bases from J; bases unmatched to any gene: 10. Germline V gene lookup returns CDR1 DFQATT and CDR2 SNEGSKA (reference sequence). This CDR3 region has 14 residues.

V and J are TRBV4-2 and TRBJ2-7, with D unclear. This CDR3 spans 13 amino acids. Looked up from germline, CDR1 is LGHNA and CDR2 is YNFKEQ. V lost 0 bases and J lost 4, with 7 bases in between. The CDR3 sequence: CASSQDRWYEQYF. The CDR3 DNA reads as TGTGCCAGCAGCCAAGATCGATGGTACGAGCAGTACTTC.

The rearrangement joins TRBV28 to TRBJ1-5; perhaps TRBD1 as D (5 bases). Trimming pared 8 bases from V and 4 bases from J, leaving 6 bases between. Per germline, CDR1 MDHEN and CDR2 SYDVKM. The CDR3 length is 11 residues. CDR3 in DNA: TGTGCCAGCCAGGGAAATCAGCCCCAGCATTTT. It encodes CASQGNQPQHF.

This clonotype was seen more than once but under ten times. The chain is built from TRBV10-3 and TRBJ1-6; TRBD1 is a possible D gene (6 bases). Trimming pared 6 bases from V and 7 bases from J, leaving 10 bases between. This CDR3 is built from 13 residues. CDR1 is ENHRY and CDR2 is SYGVKD in the germline V gene. The CDR3 protein is CAIRTGPNSPLHF. In DNA, the CDR3 is TGTGCCATCAGGACAGGCCCAAATTCACCCCTCCACTTT.

This chain joins TRBV6-1 and TRBJ2-7; D gene unclear. Germline V gives CDR1 MNHNS, CDR2 SASEGT. V gave up 7 bases and J gave up 7 bases, with 8 bases separating them. The CDR3 loop spans 10 amino acids. CDR3 sequence (DNA): TGTGCCAGCAAGGGTTTGGAGCAGTACTTC. This translates into CASKGLEQYF.

The chain has TRBV30 and TRBJ2-5, with 7 nucleotides matching TRBD1. The V segment lost 5 bases and the J segment 1 base; nucleotides outside the gene matches: 7. Per germline, CDR1 GTSNPN and CDR2 SVGIG (reference sequence). CDR3 size: 14 residues. The CDR3 nucleotides read TGTGCCTGGGGGGGACAGCGACTCCAAGAGACCCAGTACTTC. Amino acids: CAWGGQRLQETQYF. The full variable domain, with the rest looked up from reference TRBV30 and TRBJ2-5, is SQTIHQWPATLVQPVGSPLSLECTVEGTSNPNLYWYRQAAGRGLQLLFYSVGIGQISSEVPQNLSASRPQDRQFILSSKKLLLSDSGFYLCAWGGQRLQETQYFGPGTRLLVL.

In the case of this clonotype: An end of the junction differs from the germline gene, which may be a read error. The chain carries TRBV10-3 and TRBJ1-2; no definite D call. Germline loops: CDR1 ENHRY, CDR2 SYGVKD. The CDR3 is made up of 19 amino acids. CDR3 region: CAISESLPGSGLGSYGYTF. Here the CDR3 DNA reads TGTGCTATCAGTGAGTCTTTACCGGGAAGCGGCCTAGGCAGCTATGGCTACACCTTC.

The V gene is TRBV28, the J gene TRBJ2-5, with TRBD2 as a possible D gene (6 bases). There are 17 residues in the CDR3. CDR1 MDHEN and CDR2 SYDVKM come from the germline V gene. V lost 3 bases and J lost 11, with 28 bases in between. The CDR3 is CASSLGGGLSQRREQYF. DNA for the CDR3: TGTGCCAGCAGTTTGGGGGGTGGCCTTAGTCAACGTAGAGAGCAGTACTTC.

This clonotype appeared a few times. V usage is TRBV27 and J usage is TRBJ2-7; the D gene is possibly TRBD2 (5 bases). Germline CDR1 MNHEY, CDR2 SMNVEV (reference sequence). Trimming took off 11 bases at V and 0 bases at J, with 8 bases between the two ends. CDR3 size: 11 residues. The CDR3 DNA reads TGTGCCCCAGCGGTCTCCTACGAGCAGTACTTC. Its translation is CAPAVSYEQYF.

This clonotype appeared once. V is TRBV5-1 and J is TRBJ2-5; D possibly corresponds to TRBD1 (6 bases). The CDR3 runs to 14 residues. V was cut by 4 bases and J by 5 bases, with 15 bases left in between. Germline V CDR1 and CDR2: SGHRS, YFSETQ. The CDR3 DNA reads as TGCGCCAGCAGCGTAGGGGGATGGTATGAGACCCAGTACTTC. It is translated as CASSVGGWYETQYF.

The rearrangement links TRBV4-2 to TRBJ1-5; 8 bases match TRBD1. This CDR3 comprises 15 residues. CDR1 and CDR2 from the germline V gene are LGHNA and YNFKEQ. Losses at the gene ends were 1 base for V and 9 bases for J; bases not matched to a gene: 8. CDR3 nucleotides: TGTGCCAGCAGCCAAGGACAGGGGATCACAGGGCCCCAGCATTTT. Its translation: CASSQGQGITGPQHF.